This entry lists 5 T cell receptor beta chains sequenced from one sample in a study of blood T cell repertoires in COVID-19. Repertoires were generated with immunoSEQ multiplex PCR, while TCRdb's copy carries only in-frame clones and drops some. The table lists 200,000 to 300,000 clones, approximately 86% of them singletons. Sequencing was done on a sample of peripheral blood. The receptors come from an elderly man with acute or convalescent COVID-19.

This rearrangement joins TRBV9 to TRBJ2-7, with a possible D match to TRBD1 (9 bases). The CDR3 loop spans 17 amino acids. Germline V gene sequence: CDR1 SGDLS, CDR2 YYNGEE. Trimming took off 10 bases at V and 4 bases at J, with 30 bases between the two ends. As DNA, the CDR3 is TGTGCCGGCCGGGGACAGGGTGGACTAGCAAGCACGTACGAGCAGTACTTC. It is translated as CAGRGQGGLASTYEQYF.

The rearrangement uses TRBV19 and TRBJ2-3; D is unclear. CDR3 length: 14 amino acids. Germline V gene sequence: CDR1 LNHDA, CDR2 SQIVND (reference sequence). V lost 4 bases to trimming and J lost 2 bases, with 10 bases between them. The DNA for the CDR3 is TGTGCCAGTAGTAGGCTAGATGACACAGATACGCAGTATTTT. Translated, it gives CASSRLDDTDTQYF.

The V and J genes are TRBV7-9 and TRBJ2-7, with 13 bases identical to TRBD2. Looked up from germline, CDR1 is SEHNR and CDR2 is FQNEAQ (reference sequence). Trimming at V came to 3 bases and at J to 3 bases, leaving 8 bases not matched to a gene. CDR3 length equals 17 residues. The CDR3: CASSFNRGTSGIYEQYF. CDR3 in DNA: TGTGCCAGCAGCTTTAACCGGGGGACTAGCGGGATCTACGAGCAGTACTTC.

The CDR3: CASRLRLAGRETQYF. Written as DNA, the CDR3 is TGTGCCAGCAGACTCCGACTAGCGGGACGAGAGACCCAGTACTTC. The chain has TRBV28 and TRBJ2-5; 11 bases are shared with TRBD2. The CDR3 consists of 15 residues. V trimming: 6 bases; J trimming: 4 bases; junction bases outside the gene matches: 7. CDR1 is MDHEN and CDR2 is SYDVKM in the germline V gene.

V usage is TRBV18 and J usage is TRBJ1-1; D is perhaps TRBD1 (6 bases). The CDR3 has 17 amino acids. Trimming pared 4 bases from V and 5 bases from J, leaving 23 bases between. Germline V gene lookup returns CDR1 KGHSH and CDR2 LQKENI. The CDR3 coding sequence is TGTGCCAGCTCACGCGAAGACAGGATAACTCCCGGGACTGAAGCTTTCTTT. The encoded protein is CASSREDRITPGTEAFF.